Shown below are 32 T cell receptor beta chains from a single sample sequenced in a study of PD-L1 blockade in urothelial cancer. Profiled with immunoSEQ multiplex PCR; TCRdb holds only in-frame clones, not every one. The sample holds some 84,000 clones, around 90% seen once. Specimen: PBMCs, collected around atezolizumab (anti-PD-L1) treatment. All receptors come from a woman in her 70s with urothelial cancer.

The rearrangement links TRBV19 to TRBJ2-1; TRBD2 is a possible D gene (6 bases). CDR1 LNHDA and CDR2 SQIVND come from the germline V gene (reference sequence). The V and J ends lost 6 bases and 6 bases respectively, with 15 bases between them. The CDR3 covers 14 residues. CDR3 coding DNA: TGTGCCAGTAGGTCCGGGAGAGATGTCAATGAGCAGTTCTTC. This gives the protein CASRSGRDVNEQFF.

The chain couples TRBV19 to TRBJ1-1; no firm D call. Germline CDR1 reads LNHDA; CDR2 reads SQIVND (reference sequence). V was pared by 3 bases and J by 3 bases, with 20 bases between. CDR3 length: 17 residues. CDR3 DNA sequence: TGTGCCAGTAGTATGCGGGCCTTGGCGGGCTGGGACACTGAAGCTTTCTTT. It encodes CASSMRALAGWDTEAFF.

The chain couples TRBV9 to TRBJ1-5; D ambiguous. This CDR3 is built from 12 residues. Germline loops: CDR1 SGDLS, CDR2 YYNGEE. The V and J ends lost 4 bases and 5 bases respectively, with 7 bases between them. CDR3 in amino acids: CASSSGDQPQHF. The CDR3, as DNA: TGTGCCAGCAGCTCAGGTGATCAGCCCCAGCATTTT. Based on the CDR3 plus reference TRBV9 and TRBJ1-5, the full variable domain is DSGVTQTPKHLITATGQRVTLRCSPRSGDLSVYWYQQSLDQGLQFLIQYYNGEERAKGNILERFSAQQFPDLHSELNLSSLELGDSALYFCASSSGDQPQHFGDGTRLSIL.

The V call is TRBV9, the J call TRBJ2-7, with 9 bases fitting TRBD1. The CDR3 covers 16 residues. J was trimmed by 5 bases and V by 3 bases; bases with no gene match: 12. CDR1 is SGDLS and CDR2 is YYNGEE in the germline V gene. The chain's CDR3 is CASSDGAGQGIHEQYF. CDR3 DNA: TGTGCCAGCAGCGACGGTGCGGGACAGGGTATCCACGAGCAGTACTTC.

The chain joins TRBV21-1 to TRBJ2-1; TRBD2 is the table's D call, not checked against the DNA. TRBV21-1 is an annotated pseudogene. This CDR3 is 15 amino acids long. This CDR3 reads CASSSPGLAYNEQFF. In DNA form, the CDR3 reads TGTGCCAGCAGCTCACCGGGACTAGCCTACAATGAGCAGTTCTTC.

J is TRBJ1-2 and V is TRBV25-1, with D uncertain. Germline V lookup: CDR1 MGHDK, CDR2 SYGVNS. The V end was cut by 1 base, the J end by 7 bases, with 13 bases between. This CDR3 region has 14 residues. The CDR3 DNA reads TGTGCCAGCAGTGAATGGGGAGGACCTGGTGGCTACACCTTC. Amino acids: CASSEWGGPGGYTF.

This chain uses TRBV4-2 with TRBJ2-5; TRBD2 aligns across 8 bases. Germline loops: CDR1 LGHNA, CDR2 YNFKEQ. The ends lost 1 base at V and 1 base at J; junction bases unmatched: 5. CDR3 length: 16 residues. DNA for the CDR3: TGTGCCAGCAGCCAAGTATTAGCGGGGATCCAAGAGACCCAGTACTTC. Its translation is CASSQVLAGIQETQYF.

This clone has only one observation. The chain uses TRBV4-1 and TRBJ1-2; 7 bases align to TRBD1. The CDR3 is made up of 17 amino acids. Germline V gives CDR1 MGHRA, CDR2 YSYEKL. V dropped 6 bases and J dropped 7; count of bases not matched to a gene: 20. The CDR3 sequence: CASRPNPSRGGWGGYTF. The DNA for the CDR3 is TGCGCCAGCAGACCAAACCCGTCACGAGGGGGCTGGGGTGGCTACACCTTC.

The chain uses TRBV30 and TRBJ2-5; weak D call: TRBD2 (7 bases). V was cut by 5 bases and J by 5 bases, with 12 bases left in between. Germline-derived CDR1 and CDR2 are GTSNPN and SVGIG (reference sequence). This CDR3 has 12 residues. The CDR3 here is CAWGRGGETQYF. In nucleotides, the CDR3 is TGTGCCTGGGGGAGGGGGGGGGAGACCCAGTACTTC.

The chain has TRBV25-1 and TRBJ2-7, with TRBD1 matching 8 bases. Trimming cost V 8 bases and J 0 bases; bases outside gene matches: 3. This CDR3 is built from 13 residues. In germline, CDR1 is MGHDK, CDR2 SYGVNS. The CDR3 DNA reads as TGTGCCAGCGAGGACAGGGTCTCCTACGAGCAGTACTTC. It codes for CASEDRVSYEQYF.

This chain joins TRBV7-2 and TRBJ2-2, with 7 nucleotides matching TRBD2. V gave up 1 base and J gave up 4 bases; unmatched junction bases: 6. The CDR3 length is 16 residues. CDR1 SGHTA and CDR2 FQGNSA come from the germline V gene. The CDR3, as DNA: TGTGCCAGCAGCTTAGGCGGGAGACTTGCCACCGGGGAGCTGTTTTTT. Its translation: CASSLGGRLATGELFF.

The rearrangement uses TRBV19 and TRBJ2-7, with D perhaps matching TRBD1 (5 bases). V was trimmed by 3 bases and J by 4 bases, leaving 13 bases between them. Germline V gene lookup returns CDR1 LNHDA and CDR2 SQIVND (reference sequence). The CDR3 has 14 residues. In DNA form, the CDR3 reads TGTGCCAGTAGTATCAGCCAGGGTGGATACGAGCAGTACTTC. Its translation: CASSISQGGYEQYF.

The rearrangement joins TRBV19 to TRBJ1-5; D perhaps matches TRBD1 (6 bases). V was clipped by 7 bases and J by 4 bases, with 11 bases between them. The CDR3 runs to 13 residues. Germline V gene data show CDR1 as LNHDA and CDR2 as SQIVND (reference sequence). The CDR3 region is CASTQQGNQPQHF. Here the CDR3 DNA reads TGTGCCAGTACACAGCAGGGGAATCAGCCCCAGCATTTT.

The chain recombines TRBV14 with TRBJ2-2; TRBD1 agrees at 8 bases. The CDR3 runs 17 residues. V lost 1 base, J lost 6 bases, and 10 bases stayed unmatched. Germline V gene sequence: CDR1 SGHDN, CDR2 FVKESK. CDR3 amino acids: CASSQVGGTGFSGELFF. Written as DNA, the CDR3 is TGTGCCAGCAGCCAAGTAGGCGGGACAGGTTTTTCCGGGGAGCTGTTTTTT.

This clone was seen a handful of times. The chain joins TRBV27 to TRBJ2-1; 9 bases line up with TRBD1. Per the germline V gene, CDR1 is MNHEY and CDR2 is SMNVEV (reference sequence). V dropped 5 bases and J dropped 0; count of bases not matched to a gene: 11. There are 18 residues in the CDR3. The CDR3 here is CASSPGRTGAGSYNEQFF. The CDR3 coding sequence is TGTGCCAGCAGTCCTGGGAGGACAGGGGCCGGCTCCTACAATGAGCAGTTCTTC.

This chain uses TRBV5-8 with TRBJ1-6, with 7 bases fitting TRBD1. Looked up from germline, CDR1 is SGHTS and CDR2 is YDEGEE. CDR3 length: 16 residues. V gave up 5 bases and J gave up 4 bases; unmatched junction bases: 9. The CDR3 region has the DNA TGTGCCAGCAGGTGGGGCAGGGGGATTTATAATTCACCCCTCCACTTT. Residues: CASRWGRGIYNSPLHF.

The V gene is TRBV5-1, the J gene TRBJ2-1; 8 bases map to TRBD1. CDR3 length equals 14 residues. V lost 2 bases to trimming and J lost 5 bases; unmatched junction nucleotides: 3. Germline CDR1 is SGHRS and CDR2 is YFSETQ. The CDR3 DNA sequence: TGCGCCAGCAGCTTCGGGACAGGAGACAATGAGCAGTTCTTC. Translated: CASSFGTGDNEQFF. The variable domain in full, with the rest retrieved from reference TRBV5-1 and TRBJ2-1, is KAGVTQTPRYLIKTRGQQVTLSCSPISGHRSVSWYQQTPGQGLQFLFEYFSETQRNKGNFPGRFSGRQFSNSRSEMNVSTLELGDSALYLCASSFGTGDNEQFFGPGTRLTVL.

The chain joins TRBV5-6 to TRBJ2-7; TRBD1 matches 8 bases. Germline CDR1 reads SGHDT; CDR2 reads YYEEEE. The CDR3 sequence is 15 residues long. V was pared by 0 bases and J by 2 bases, with 4 bases of the junction left unmatched. Written as DNA, the CDR3 is TGTGCCAGCAGCTTGGGTCAGGGGGCTACCTACGAGCAGTACTTC. It specifies CASSLGQGATYEQYF.

The sample holds one count of this clone. The chain joins TRBV29-1 to TRBJ2-1, with 10 positions matching TRBD2. Germline values: CDR1 SQVTM, CDR2 ANQGSEA. CDR3 length equals 17 residues. With V trimmed by 0 bases and J by 6 bases, 11 bases remained unmatched. The CDR3 sequence is CSVEDLQRGGPGNEQFF. As DNA, the CDR3 is TGCAGCGTTGAAGATCTTCAGCGGGGGGGCCCGGGCAATGAGCAGTTCTTC.

This chain uses TRBV15 with TRBJ2-7; TRBD1 might be the D (6 bases). Trimming took off 2 bases at V and 2 bases at J, with 10 bases between the two ends. The CDR3 is 14 residues long. Germline loops: CDR1 LNHNV, CDR2 YYDKDF (reference sequence). In DNA form, the CDR3 reads TGTGCCACCAGCAGAAGCAGGGGCACCTACGAGCAGTACTTC. Protein: CATSRSRGTYEQYF.

V and J are TRBV10-3 and TRBJ2-2; the match to TRBD1 covers 9 bases. The CDR3 totals 14 residues. The germline gives CDR1 ENHRY, CDR2 SYGVKD. J was trimmed by 4 bases and V by 6 bases; bases with no gene match: 3. The CDR3 loop reads CAIRGTGFTGELFF. The CDR3 coding sequence is TGTGCCATCAGGGGGACAGGGTTCACCGGGGAGCTGTTTTTT.

The V and J genes are TRBV6-6 and TRBJ1-5; D is possibly TRBD1 (6 bases). Trimming stripped 3 bases from V and 2 bases from J, with 14 bases between. The length of the CDR3 is 16 residues. CDR1 MNHNY and CDR2 SVGAGI come from the germline V gene (reference sequence). Written as DNA, the CDR3 is TGTGCCAGCAGTTATGGGGGCCTCGGGGGCAATCAGCCCCAGCATTTT. Translating it yields CASSYGGLGGNQPQHF.

V and J are TRBV6-1 and TRBJ1-1; 8 nucleotides line up with TRBD1. CDR1 MNHNS and CDR2 SASEGT come from the germline V gene. With 4 bases clipped from V and 10 bases from J, the junction kept 11 bases outside the gene matches. The CDR3 loop spans 14 amino acids. CDR3 coding DNA: TGTGCCAGCAGTGTACAGGGGGGGGGATTTGTAGCTTTCTTT. This gives the protein CASSVQGGGFVAFF.

The rearrangement links TRBV5-1 to TRBJ2-6; 11 positions match TRBD1. Germline CDR1 and CDR2: SGHRS and YFSETQ. Unmatched junction bases numbered 8, after V lost 7 bases and J lost 2 bases. CDR3 length: 17 amino acids. The CDR3 DNA follows: TGCGCCAGCCGGCCGGGACAGGGGGATGCTGGGGCCAACGTCCTGACTTTC. Translating gives CASRPGQGDAGANVLTF.

The J gene is TRBJ1-4, the V gene TRBV30, with 7 bases identical to TRBD1. This CDR3 spans 13 amino acids. Germline V gene lookup returns CDR1 GTSNPN and CDR2 SVGIG (reference sequence). With 7 bases clipped from V and 3 bases from J, the junction kept 5 bases outside the gene matches. The CDR3 DNA reads TGTGCCTCCCCGGACAGGTCTAATGAAAAACTGTTTTTT. It specifies CASPDRSNEKLFF.

The genes are TRBV6-1 and TRBJ2-2, with a weak D call TRBD2 (7 bases). CDR1 and CDR2 (germline): MNHNS, SASEGT. CDR3 size: 14 residues. Trimming pared 10 bases from V and 5 bases from J, leaving 17 bases between. CDR3 coding DNA: TGTGCCATCTCGCGTAGGGGGGGAACCGGGGAGCTGTTTTTT. It specifies CAISRRGGTGELFF.

The chain is built from TRBV27 and TRBJ1-5; D unresolved. Germline lookup yields CDR1 MNHEY and CDR2 SMNVEV (reference sequence). V lost 6 bases and J lost 0, with 12 bases in between. This CDR3 has 15 residues. CDR3: CASRYDTNSNQPQHF. The CDR3 DNA reads TGTGCCAGCAGATACGACACAAATAGCAATCAGCCCCAGCATTTT.

This clone has just a few counts. The genes are TRBV13 and TRBJ1-1, with D possibly TRBD1 on 6 matching bases. The V end was cut by 5 bases, the J end by 0 bases, with 16 bases between. The CDR3 runs 16 residues. Germline values: CDR1 PRHDT, CDR2 FYEKMQ (reference sequence). CDR3 residues: CASSLRTAYMNTEAFF. The CDR3 DNA is TGTGCCAGCAGCCTAAGGACAGCCTATATGAACACTGAAGCTTTCTTT.

A single count supports this clone. The chain has TRBV5-6 and TRBJ2-2, with D possibly being TRBD1 (5 bases). Looked up from germline, CDR1 is SGHDT and CDR2 is YYEEEE. V was shortened by 4 bases and J by 0 bases, with 19 bases between the two germline ends. The CDR3 is 18 residues long. The CDR3: CASSTRFMTDSNTGELFF. DNA of the CDR3: TGTGCCAGCAGCACACGCTTCATGACAGACTCGAACACCGGGGAGCTGTTTTTT.

The gene calls are TRBV11-2 and TRBJ1-1, with D uncertain. The germline V and J ends were trimmed by 5 bases and 1 base, with 8 bases remaining between them. The CDR3 is 13 residues long. In germline, CDR1 is SGHAT, CDR2 FQNNGV. The CDR3 DNA sequence: TGTGCCAGCAGCCCCCCAGGGAACACTGAAGCTTTCTTT. Amino acids: CASSPPGNTEAFF.

This clone was seen a few times. V is TRBV5-1 and J is TRBJ1-1, with D perhaps TRBD1 (6 bases). The CDR3 has 15 amino acids. The V gene's germline CDR1 is SGHRS and CDR2 YFSETQ. Trimming removed 0 bases at V and 0 bases at J, with 9 bases between. The CDR3 DNA follows: TGCGCCAGCAGCTTGGGGACAGCATTGAACACTGAAGCTTTCTTT. Residues: CASSLGTALNTEAFF. Filled out from reference TRBV5-1 and TRBJ1-1, the complete variable domain reads KAGVTQTPRYLIKTRGQQVTLSCSPISGHRSVSWYQQTPGQGLQFLFEYFSETQRNKGNFPGRFSGRQFSNSRSEMNVSTLELGDSALYLCASSLGTALNTEAFFGQGTRLTVV.

The rearrangement links TRBV5-1 to TRBJ2-7, with a weak D call TRBD2 (5 bases). Deletions cut 0 bases from V and 3 bases from J, with 7 bases between. Per germline, CDR1 SGHRS and CDR2 YFSETQ. The CDR3 totals 13 residues. CDR3 protein: CASSLGLNYEQYF. In DNA, the CDR3 is TGCGCCAGCAGCTTGGGACTAAACTACGAGCAGTACTTC.